A selection of T cell receptor beta chains follows, all from one sample in a study of cytomegalovirus exposure and HLA in healthy donors. Some clones are missing from TCRdb's copy, which holds only in-frame ones; the method was immunoSEQ multiplex PCR. The sample yields around 150,000 clones, 68% seen once. Sequencing was done on a sample of PBMCs. These TCRs come from a woman between 40 and 55 years old in good health and CMV-seropositive. The CDR3 runs from the conserved cysteine through the conserved F or W. The D gene is left open where the match is weak. The size of a clone is reported for some rows only, either as once, few or many, or as a class for expanded clones.

14	TRBD1	TRBV4-3	TRBJ2-3	.	CASSLGTGDITQYF	TGCGCCAGCAGCCTCGGGACAGGGGACATTACGCAGTATTTT
13	.	TRBV28	TRBJ1-1	.	CASSWGGTSEAFF	TGTGCCAGCAGTTGGGGGGGGACTTCTGAAGCTTTCTTT
16	TRBD2	TRBV5-4	TRBJ2-5	.	CASSLGTSGGQETQYF	TGTGCCAGCAGCTTGGGTACTAGCGGGGGGCAAGAGACCCAGTACTTC
17	TRBD2	TRBV27	TRBJ2-1	once	CASSLQSGLAYTYEQFF	TGTGCCAGCAGTCTCCAATCGGGACTAGCCTATACCTATGAGCAGTTCTTC
14	.	TRBV2	TRBJ1-2	.	CASSEGGGGYGYTF	TGTGCCAGCAGTGAAGGGGGTGGAGGCTATGGCTACACCTTC
16	TRBD1	TRBV5-4	TRBJ1-6	.	CASSGDRGSYNSPLHF	TGTGCCAGCAGTGGCGACAGGGGGTCCTATAATTCACCCCTCCACTTT
17	TRBD2	TRBV5-1	TRBJ2-1	.	CASSFGTSGGVYNEQFF	TGCGCCAGCAGCTTCGGGACTAGCGGGGGGGTCTACAATGAGCAGTTCTTC
16	.	TRBV4-3	TRBJ2-7	.	CASSETRTGRVYEQYF	TGCGCCAGTAGCGAGACTCGAACTGGCAGGGTCTACGAGCAGTACTTC
14	TRBD1	TRBV6-5	TRBJ1-1	few	CASSYGTANTEAFF	TGTGCCAGCAGTTACGGGACAGCTAACACTGAAGCTTTCTTT
13	.	TRBV28	TRBJ2-7	.	CASSLAGPYEQYF	TGTGCCAGCAGCCTGGCAGGGCCCTACGAGCAGTACTTC
14	.	TRBV5-6	TRBJ2-7	.	CASSPGQGSYEQYF	TGTGCCAGCAGCCCGGGGCAGGGGAGCTACGAGCAGTACTTC
13	.	TRBV10-3	TRBJ1-5	few	CAISETPNQPQHF	TGTGCCATCAGTGAGACTCCCAATCAGCCCCAGCATTTT
14	.	TRBV5-8	TRBJ2-3	.	CASSKTQGGDTQYF	TGTGCCAGCAGCAAGACCCAGGGAGGAGATACGCAGTATTTT
14	TRBD1	TRBV25-1	TRBJ1-1	.	CASSGPGGLTEAFF	TGTGCCAGCAGTGGTCCAGGGGGCTTAACTGAAGCTTTCTTT
16	.	TRBV7-2	TRBJ2-2	.	CASSANGITNTGELFF	TGTGCCAGCAGCGCAAACGGGATTACGAACACCGGGGAGCTGTTTTTT
17	TRBD2	TRBV11-2	TRBJ2-3	.	CASSWGTSGGGTDTQYF	TGTGCCAGCAGCTGGGGGACTAGCGGGGGGGGGACAGATACGCAGTATTTT
16	.	TRBV7-9	TRBJ2-1	.	CASSFYSLQGWDEQFF	TGTGCCAGCAGCTTCTATAGCCTCCAGGGTTGGGATGAGCAGTTCTTC
13	.	TRBV28	TRBJ1-4	.	CASSLRQDEKLFF	TGTGCCAGCAGTTTGCGACAGGATGAAAAACTGTTTTTT
16	.	TRBV29-1	TRBJ2-5	.	CSVEFVAGSNPETQYF	TGCAGCGTTGAATTTGTCGCAGGGTCAAACCCAGAGACCCAGTACTTC
17	TRBD1	TRBV4-3	TRBJ1-3	.	CASSPRDRLSSGNTIYF	TGCGCCAGCAGCCCCCGGGACAGACTAAGCTCTGGAAACACCATATATTTT
13	.	TRBV25-1	TRBJ1-3	.	CASTQGSRNTIYF	TGTGCCAGCACCCAGGGAAGTAGAAACACCATATATTTT
14	.	TRBV11-2	TRBJ2-5	.	CASSIIGQGETQYF	TGTGCCAGCAGCATCATTGGGCAGGGGGAGACCCAGTACTTC
14	TRBD1	TRBV5-1	TRBJ2-7	.	CASGRDSHSYEQYF	TGCGCCAGCGGCCGGGACAGTCACTCCTACGAGCAGTACTTC
15	TRBD1	TRBV9	TRBJ1-2	.	CASSVRTDRMGGYTF	TGTGCCAGCAGCGTACGGACGGACAGGATGGGGGGCTACACCTTC
15	TRBD1	TRBV7-9	TRBJ2-1	few	CASSPSGQAYNEQFF	TGCGCCAGCAGCCCCTCGGGACAGGCCTACAATGAGCAGTTCTTC
15	.	TRBV4-3	TRBJ1-5	few	CASSLGGVEGQPQHF	TGCGCCAGCTCTCTAGGAGGGGTAGAAGGTCAGCCCCAGCATTTT
15	TRBD2	TRBV19	TRBJ2-3	few	CASRESGNPIDTQYF	TGTGCCAGTAGAGAAAGCGGGAATCCCATAGATACGCAGTATTTT
10	.	TRBV6-7	TRBJ1-2	once	CASRPGGYTF	TGTGCCAGCCGGCCGGGGGGCTACACCTTC
15	TRBD1	TRBV9	TRBJ1-1	.	CASSVSGQRDTEAFF	TGTGCCAGCAGCGTCTCGGGACAGAGGGACACTGAAGCTTTCTTT
16	.	TRBV7-3	TRBJ2-1	.	CASSLTPRGTPNEQFF	TGTGCCAGCAGCTTAACACCGCGCGGGACCCCCAATGAGCAGTTCTTC
13	.	TRBV6-6	TRBJ2-7	.	CASSPRGSYEQYF	TGTGCCAGCAGTCCTCGGGGCTCCTACGAGCAGTACTTC